Included here is one T cell receptor (beta chain) sequence, with context. Its specificity is unknown. Per-sample yields of isolated PBMCs were at least 6 million. Using a J-beta primer mix together with a sample-barcoded 5' primer, a second PCR was run for roughly 7 to 12 cycles. A single record per CDR3 protein comes from TCRdb applying MiXCR to the 5' RACE reads. The sample holds 550,000 to 600,000 distinct CDR3 sequences; 40% to 55% are singletons and the top ten take 20% to 25%. These data originate in a study of blood T cells in healthy people across ages. The study's findings and limits: The recorded TCR beta diversity per million T cells decreased in a roughly linear manner with age.

Trimming cost V 7 bases and J 11 bases, with 20 bases left between them. The CDR3 is 13 residues long. Germline V lookup: CDR1 SNHLY, CDR2 FYNNEI. The chain couples TRBV2 to TRBJ2-5, with D tentatively TRBD1 (5 bases). Sequencing was performed on blood. The sequence was collected from an elderly man in good health. The CDR3 sequence: CASIIYLDNEQYF. The CDR3 coding sequence is TGTGCCAGCATTATATATTTGGACAATGAGCAGTACTTC.